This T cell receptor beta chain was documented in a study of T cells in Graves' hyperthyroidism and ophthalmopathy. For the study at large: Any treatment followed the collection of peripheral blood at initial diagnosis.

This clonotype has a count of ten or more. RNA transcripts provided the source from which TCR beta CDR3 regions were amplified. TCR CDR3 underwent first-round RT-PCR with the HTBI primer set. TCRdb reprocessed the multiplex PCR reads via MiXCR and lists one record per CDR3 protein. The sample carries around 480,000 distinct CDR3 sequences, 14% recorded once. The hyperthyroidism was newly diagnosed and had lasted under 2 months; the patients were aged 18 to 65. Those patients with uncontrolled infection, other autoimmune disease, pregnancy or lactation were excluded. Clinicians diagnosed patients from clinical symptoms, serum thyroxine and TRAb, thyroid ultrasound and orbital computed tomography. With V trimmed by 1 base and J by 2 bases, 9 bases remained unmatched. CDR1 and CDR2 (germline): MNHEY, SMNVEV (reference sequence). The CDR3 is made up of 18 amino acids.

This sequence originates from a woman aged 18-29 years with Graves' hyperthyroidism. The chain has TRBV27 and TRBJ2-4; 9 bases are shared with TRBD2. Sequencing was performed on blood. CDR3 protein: CASSLFGTSLSTKNIQYF. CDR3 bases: TGTGCCAGCAGTTTATTCGGGACTAGCCTGTCGACCAAAAACATTCAGTACTTC.